This T cell receptor beta chain was observed in a study of identical twins. Findings and limits, study-wide: Whereas memory repertoires showed no such difference, abundant cord blood beta clonotypes carried fewer insertions.

Points on this clonotype: What it binds is unknown.

Trimming at V came to 5 bases and at J to 0 bases, leaving 3 bases not matched to a gene. The germline CDR1 and CDR2 sequences are SQVTM and ANQGSEA. CDR3 length: 14 residues. TCRdb re-analysed the 5' RACE reads in MiXCR, keeping a single row per CDR3 protein. The sample carries around 490,000 distinct CDR3 sequences, 15% recorded once. Another study also made use of these data, one on yellow fever vaccine responses in identical twins. As that report states: Twin vaccine T cell responses reportedly seemed partly convergent, partly personalized.

The sample comprised CD4+ T cells sorted from blood. The sequence was collected from a woman younger than 30 in good health. The chain has TRBV29-1 and TRBJ2-3; 9 bases are a match to TRBD2. CDR3 residues: CSVLAGSSTDTQYF. The CDR3 bases are TGCAGCGTTCTAGCGGGATCGAGCACAGATACGCAGTATTTT.